This T cell receptor beta chain was captured in a study of blood T cell repertoires in COVID-19. Trimming cost V 4 bases and J 6 bases, with 13 bases left between them. The germline CDR1 and CDR2 sequences are SQVTM and ANQGSEA. CDR3 size: 13 residues. As handled by the study authors: Amplification of reference gene primers was used by the study to estimate nucleated cell counts. Sequenced by immunoSEQ multiplex PCR; TCRdb stores in-frame clones only, minus some. The V and J calls and the clone size are those of that table, but D and trimming were determined from the DNA. The sample lists 150,000 to 200,000 clones, about 86% occurring once.

The chain recombines TRBV29-1 with TRBJ1-5; TRBD1 might be the D (6 bases). The sequenced sample was peripheral blood. The sequence came from a middle-aged man with active or convalescent COVID-19. The chain's CDR3 is CSVGGGGFQPQHF. CDR3 coding DNA: TGCAGCGTTGGGGGAGGGGGATTTCAGCCCCAGCATTTT.